This entry lists 27 T cell receptor beta chains sequenced from one sample in a study of cytomegalovirus exposure and HLA in healthy donors. Amplification used 60 Vbeta primers and 13 Jbeta primers. TCRdb's table, derived via immunoSEQ multiplex PCR, lists solely in-frame clones and lacks some. This sample carries some 120,000 clones, 10% of them seen once, and the ten largest clones take roughly 4.6%. Specimen: PBMCs. The origin of the receptors is a young woman in good health and CMV-seropositive.

The V call is TRBV29-1, the J call TRBJ2-7, with D perhaps matching TRBD1 (5 bases). V shed 7 bases and J shed 2 bases, with 15 bases lying between them. The CDR3 runs 13 residues. Per germline, CDR1 SQVTM and CDR2 ANQGSEA. CDR3 DNA sequence: TGCAGCGCCACCCCAGGGTTCCCCTACGAGCAGTACTTC. It codes for CSATPGFPYEQYF.

This clone was counted only a few times. The chain uses TRBV19 and TRBJ1-1; weak D call: TRBD1 (6 bases). Trimming cost V 5 bases and J 0 bases, with 22 bases left between them. Germline V lookup: CDR1 LNHDA, CDR2 SQIVND (reference sequence). The CDR3 runs 18 residues. CDR3 in DNA: TGTGCCAGTAGTGGCGGAAGGGGGGGAAAATCCATGAACACTGAAGCTTTCTTT. Its protein product is CASSGGRGGKSMNTEAFF.

The chain recombines TRBV30 with TRBJ2-3; a weak D match, TRBD2 (6 bases). The V and J ends lost 5 bases and 5 bases respectively, with 17 bases between them. Germline loops: CDR1 GTSNPN, CDR2 SVGIG (reference sequence). The CDR3 loop spans 14 amino acids. DNA of the CDR3: TGTGCCTGGTCCAGGTCGTTCGGGGGAGATACGCAGTATTTT. Residues: CAWSRSFGGDTQYF.

This clone was found a few times. The V call is TRBV9, the J call TRBJ2-6; D is ambiguous. Germline V CDR1 and CDR2: SGDLS, YYNGEE. V was shortened by 5 bases and J by 0 bases, with 6 bases between the two germline ends. The CDR3 totals 14 residues. CDR3 in amino acids: CASRSLSGANVLTF. The CDR3 DNA reads as TGTGCCAGCAGGTCCCTCTCTGGGGCCAACGTCCTGACTTTC. The variable domain in full, with the rest retrieved from reference TRBV9 and TRBJ2-6, is DSGVTQTPKHLITATGQRVTLRCSPRSGDLSVYWYQQSLDQGLQFLIQYYNGEERAKGNILERFSAQQFPDLHSELNLSSLELGDSALYFCASRSLSGANVLTFGAGSRLTVL.

This clone was observed a handful of times. The V gene is TRBV7-2, the J gene TRBJ2-7; 8 bases match TRBD1. The CDR3 is made up of 14 amino acids. Germline V gene lookup returns CDR1 SGHTA and CDR2 FQGNSA. The V and J ends lost 6 bases and 6 bases, in that order; junction bases with no gene match: 10. CDR3 in DNA: TGTGCCAGCAGTTACCTGACAGGGGTGGGCGAGCAGTACTTC. Encoded protein: CASSYLTGVGEQYF.

This clone was recorded a few times. J is TRBJ1-1 and V is TRBV7-3; 9 bases align to TRBD1. V was clipped by 5 bases and J by 4 bases; unmatched bases: 5. Germline CDR1 is SGHTA and CDR2 is FQGTGA. CDR3 length: 14 residues. The CDR3 DNA reads TGTGCCAGCAGCGCAACAGGGGGCCTCACTGAAGCTTTCTTT. Translation: CASSATGGLTEAFF.

This chain connects TRBV2 to TRBJ2-7, with TRBD1 matching 10 bases. CDR1 is SNHLY, CDR2 FYNNEI, per germline. Unmatched junction bases numbered 5, after V lost 5 bases and J lost 4 bases. The CDR3 runs 14 residues. CDR3 DNA sequence: TGTGCCAGCAGTCCGGACAGGGGGTGGTACGAGCAGTACTTC. It codes for CASSPDRGWYEQYF.

This clone was seen a few times. The rearrangement joins TRBV19 to TRBJ1-4; D might be TRBD1 (5 bases). This CDR3 comprises 11 residues. With 11 bases removed from V and 14 bases from J, the gap between germline ends came to 18 bases. CDR1 LNHDA and CDR2 SQIVND come from the germline V gene (reference sequence). The CDR3 is CAATSRGRLFF. Here the CDR3 DNA reads TGTGCCGCTACGTCCCGGGGGAGGCTGTTTTTT.

This clone was recorded a few times. The V call is TRBV9, the J call TRBJ2-7; TRBD1 aligns across 7 bases. From germline, CDR1 is SGDLS and CDR2 YYNGEE. CDR3 length equals 14 residues. The J segment lost 0 bases and the V segment lost 4 bases, leaving 4 bases of the junction unmatched. CDR3 loop: CASSRTGGSYEQYF. For the CDR3, the DNA is TGTGCCAGCAGCCGGACAGGTGGCTCCTACGAGCAGTACTTC.

A note on this clone: Other DNA sequences of this sample code for an identical CDR3. The chain recombines TRBV2 with TRBJ2-6, with TRBD2 as a possible D gene (6 bases). CDR1 SNHLY and CDR2 FYNNEI come from the germline V gene. This CDR3 is built from 14 residues. V was cut by 8 bases and J by 1 base, with 9 bases left in between. The CDR3 nucleotides are TGTGCCAGCTTGCGGGAATCTGGGGCCAACGTCCTGACTTTC. It specifies CASLRESGANVLTF.

This clone has just a few counts. CDR3 in DNA: TGTGCCAGCAGCGCCACAGGGGAAGGGGAAAAACTGTTTTTT. As protein: CASSATGEGEKLFF. This sequence joins TRBV9 and TRBJ1-4, with 7 bases that match TRBD1. Per germline, CDR1 SGDLS and CDR2 YYNGEE. V gave up 3 bases and J gave up 8 bases; unmatched junction bases: 7. The CDR3 loop spans 14 amino acids.

This clone was seen a handful of times. The chain combines TRBV29-1 with TRBJ2-2; 8 nucleotides agree with TRBD1. Germline lookup yields CDR1 SQVTM and CDR2 ANQGSEA. V was clipped by 8 bases and J by 4 bases; unmatched bases: 6. This CDR3 region has 13 residues. This CDR3 is CSSRTGSTGELFF. The CDR3 region has the DNA TGCAGCTCTAGGACAGGGAGCACCGGGGAGCTGTTTTTT.

This chain uses TRBV7-2 with TRBJ1-1, with D perhaps matching TRBD1 (5 bases). The CDR3 covers 14 residues. Deletions cut 4 bases from V and 1 base from J, with 10 bases between. CDR1 is SGHTA and CDR2 is FQGNSA in the germline V gene. The CDR3 protein is CASSWTTGNTEAFF. The CDR3 DNA sequence: TGTGCCAGCAGCTGGACCACAGGGAACACTGAAGCTTTCTTT.

This CDR3 reads CASSSGGETQYF. Here the CDR3 DNA reads TGTGCCAGTAGCAGCGGTGGAGAGACCCAGTACTTC. V and J are TRBV19 and TRBJ2-5, with TRBD2 as a possible D gene (5 bases). The CDR3 covers 12 residues. Germline CDR1 is LNHDA and CDR2 is SQIVND (reference sequence). Trimming took off 6 bases at V and 4 bases at J, with 9 bases between the two ends.

This clone has more than one count but fewer than ten. The chain has TRBV7-9 and TRBJ2-1, with 9 bases lining up with TRBD2. The CDR3 consists of 16 residues. V was clipped by 5 bases and J by 7 bases; unmatched bases: 12. Germline CDR1 and CDR2: SEHNR and FQNEAQ (reference sequence). The CDR3 region is CASSRSSGVLWNEQFF. The CDR3 coding sequence is TGTGCCAGCAGCAGATCTAGCGGGGTATTATGGAATGAGCAGTTCTTC.

The chain uses TRBV15 and TRBJ2-7; 10 nucleotides match TRBD2. There are 14 residues in the CDR3. The junction had 2 bases not matched to a gene; V was cut back by 6 bases and J by 0 bases. Germline V gene lookup returns CDR1 LNHNV and CDR2 YYDKDF (reference sequence). The CDR3 protein is CATRVAGGSYEQYF. CDR3 coding DNA: TGTGCCACCAGAGTAGCGGGAGGCTCCTACGAGCAGTACTTC.

Comment on this clone: The conserved closing phenylalanine or tryptophan is absent in this CDR3, likely reflecting a read error. The DNA is left out, because the CDR3 cannot be placed on it with certainty; the CDR3 is given as TCRdb lists it. The chain links TRBV30 to TRBJ1-5. With termini counted, the CDR3 has 12 amino acids. CDR1 GTSNPN and CDR2 SVGIG come from the germline V gene (reference sequence). The CDR3 protein is CAWSGGEAPKHL.

The rearrangement uses TRBV7-9 and TRBJ2-3, with TRBD2 matching over 14 bases. Germline V lookup: CDR1 SEHNR, CDR2 FQNEAQ (reference sequence). The CDR3 consists of 18 residues. V shed 5 bases and J 4 bases; nucleotides not matched to a gene: 11. The CDR3 loop reads CASSPGLAGVRGADTQYF. CDR3 DNA sequence: TGTGCCAGCAGCCCGGGACTAGCGGGAGTGAGAGGGGCAGATACGCAGTATTTT.

This clone was counted between two and nine times. V gene TRBV13 combines with J gene TRBJ2-7; maybe TRBD1 (6 bases). The CDR3 consists of 14 residues. Germline lookup yields CDR1 PRHDT and CDR2 FYEKMQ (reference sequence). Trimming took 1 base from V and 2 from J, leaving 9 bases between them. The CDR3 region has the DNA TGTGCCAGCAGCTTAGAGGGGGACACCTACGAGCAGTACTTC. Translated, it gives CASSLEGDTYEQYF.

V and J are TRBV7-6 and TRBJ1-4; unclear D gene. The V end lost 5 bases, the J end lost 4 bases, and 14 bases lay between the germline ends. The CDR3 is made up of 15 amino acids. CDR1 and CDR2 from the germline V gene are SGHVS and FNYEAQ. As DNA, the CDR3 is TGTGCCAGCAGCCCCTCATGGCCCAATAATGAAAAACTGTTTTTT. Protein product: CASSPSWPNNEKLFF.

The V call is TRBV5-5, the J call TRBJ2-7; TRBD2 agrees at 8 bases. Per germline, CDR1 SGHKS and CDR2 YYEKEE (reference sequence). V dropped 4 bases and J dropped 3; count of bases not matched to a gene: 9. This CDR3 has 15 residues. Here the CDR3 reads CASSRNSGTNYEQYF. The DNA for the CDR3 is TGTGCCAGCAGCCGAAATAGCGGGACTAACTACGAGCAGTACTTC.

This clone showed up just a few times. The chain employs TRBV19 and TRBJ1-2; 10 bases match TRBD1. Germline loops: CDR1 LNHDA, CDR2 SQIVND (reference sequence). The CDR3 spans 16 residues. V gave up 4 bases and J gave up 7 bases; unmatched junction bases: 12. The CDR3 DNA sequence: TGTGCCAGTAGTAAAATCCTCGGACAGGGGGTTTCTGGCTACACCTTC. This gives the protein CASSKILGQGVSGYTF. Full variable domain (missing parts from reference TRBV19 and TRBJ1-2): DGGITQSPKYLFRKEGQNVTLSCEQNLNHDAMYWYRQDPGQGLRLIYYSQIVNDFQKGDIAEGYSVSREKKESFPLTVTSAQKNPTAFYLCASSKILGQGVSGYTFGSGTRLTVV.

The chain recombines TRBV6-1 with TRBJ2-2; D call uncertain. Trimming left V 2 bases short and J 9 bases short, with 7 bases between. The CDR3 covers 12 residues. The germline gives CDR1 MNHNS, CDR2 SASEGT. This CDR3 is CASSEHVRELFF. As DNA, the CDR3 is TGTGCCAGCAGTGAACATGTCCGGGAGCTGTTTTTT.

The CDR3 DNA reads TGTGCCAGCGCGAACTACGAGCAGTACTTC. Translation: CASANYEQYF. This chain connects TRBV2 to TRBJ2-7; D call uncertain. The CDR3 covers 10 residues. Germline lookup yields CDR1 SNHLY and CDR2 FYNNEI. Trimming took 8 bases from V and 3 from J, leaving 5 bases between them.

This clone was recorded a few times. The J gene is TRBJ1-5, the V gene TRBV27, with D uncertain. The V and J ends lost 7 bases and 1 base respectively, with 14 bases between them. From germline, CDR1 is MNHEY and CDR2 SMNVEV (reference sequence). The CDR3 sequence is 15 residues long. In DNA form, the CDR3 reads TGTGCCAGCACCCCCCAGGCTTCAAGCAATCAGCCCCAGCATTTT. Residues: CASTPQASSNQPQHF.

V gene TRBV6-6 combines with J gene TRBJ2-5; D remains unclear. Per the germline V gene, CDR1 is MNHNY and CDR2 is SVGAGI (reference sequence). This CDR3 comprises 11 residues. Trimming removed 8 bases at V and 4 bases at J, with 8 bases between. The CDR3 coding sequence is TGTGCCAGCCGAGATAGAGAGACCCAGTACTTC. This sequence encodes CASRDRETQYF.

V usage is TRBV28 and J usage is TRBJ2-7, with 9 bases matching TRBD2. Looked up from germline, CDR1 is MDHEN and CDR2 is SYDVKM. CDR3 length equals 16 residues. Trimming removed 7 bases from V and 3 bases from J; junction bases left unmatched: 13. This chain's CDR3 is CASTGGRAGGFYEQYF. Written as DNA, the CDR3 is TGTGCCAGCACCGGGGGTCGGGCGGGAGGGTTCTACGAGCAGTACTTC. The full variable domain, completed using reference TRBV28 and TRBJ2-7, is DVKVTQSSRYLVKRTGEKVFLECVQDMDHENMFWYRQDPGLGLRLIYFSYDVKMKEKGDIPEGYSVSREKKERFSLILESASTNQTSMYLCASTGGRAGGFYEQYFGPGTRLTVT.